One T cell receptor beta chain is described in this entry. Its recognized antigen is unknown. Per-nucleotide qualities are absent, and no much larger clonotype sits a single base away. The sample originates from a study of blood T cell repertoires in COVID-19 (TCRdb year 2020). As for the study more broadly: Samples covering the acute and convalescent phases of COVID-19 were provided by collaborators in the United States, Italy and Spain. The material from the prospective study consisted of cDNA or gDNA derived from T cells, B-cell-depleted T cells, or PBMCs. Subjects who had been exposed to COVID-19, were actively infected with it, or had recovered from it provided the deeply sampled blood TCRbeta repertoires that made up the dataset. Where HLA class I and class II types were available, the types were taken from metadata supplied by the sample provider, not from assay-based typing. Samples were obtained from the ongoing ImmuneRACE study (first 160 participants) and from 1,000 to 1,500 subjects provided by 6 global collaborators. Sample metadata almost always included a de-identified subject ID, COVID-19 status, age in years and sex. The repertoires were released in a freely available public database intended as a resource for research on the immune response to SARS-CoV-2.

Results the study describes overall, beyond this receptor: The amount of clinical and demographic metadata varied by source and participant and was provided uncurated.

Inclusive of the bounding cysteine and phenylalanine, the CDR3 is 17 residues long. Here the CDR3 DNA is all that survives: 51 bases in frame from base 1. V and J lose 2 bases and 2 bases, and a span of 18 bases separates them. As encoded in the germline V gene, CDR1 is SGDLS while CDR2 is YYNGEE. TCRbeta CDR3 regions were amplified from genomic DNA by means of the immunoSEQ Assay, a bias-controlled multiplex PCR. The study's processing was this. The number of nucleated cells in each sample was estimated from the amplification of reference gene primers within the assay. Sequence reads were collapsed and filtered to measure the absolute abundance of every unique TCRbeta CDR3 rearrangement. For each sample, productive Simpson clonality was calculated by taking the square root of Simpson's diversity index across productive rearrangements. In its TCRdb copy, this immuneACCESS table keeps in-frame sequences only and misses some clones. Where compared with another copy, unresolved V genes explain less than half of these, and the others have no known cause. V and J calls and clone size follow that table, whereas D and trimming were derived from the DNA. The sample yields 100,000 to 150,000 clones; almost 80% were counted once. The ten largest clones represent roughly 25% of the sample.

Collaborating institutions collected whole blood in K2EDTA tubes following their own protocols. For TCRbeta analysis, collaborators shipped samples in one of three forms: frozen whole blood, isolated PBMCs, or DNA extracted from either of those sample types. This chain is built from TRBV9 and TRBJ2-3, with a weak D call of TRBD2 (6 bases match). What was sequenced was peripheral blood. The source is a human donor in a cohort sampled during active COVID-19. The DNA is as follows: TGTGCCAGCAGCGTGGGGGGAGGCGGGACCTCCACAGATACGCAGTATTTT. This encodes CASSVGGGGTSTDTQYF.